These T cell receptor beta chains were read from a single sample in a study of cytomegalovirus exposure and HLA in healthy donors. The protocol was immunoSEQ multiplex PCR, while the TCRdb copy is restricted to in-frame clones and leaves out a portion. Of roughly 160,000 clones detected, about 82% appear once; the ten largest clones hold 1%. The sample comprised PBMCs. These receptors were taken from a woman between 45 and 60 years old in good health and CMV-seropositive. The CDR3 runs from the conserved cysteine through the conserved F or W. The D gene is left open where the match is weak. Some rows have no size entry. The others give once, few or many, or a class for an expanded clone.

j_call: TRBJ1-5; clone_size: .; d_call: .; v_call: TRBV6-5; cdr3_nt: TGTGCCAGCAGACTTTCCCTGAATAGCAATCAGCCCCAGCATTTT; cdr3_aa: CASRLSLNSNQPQHF
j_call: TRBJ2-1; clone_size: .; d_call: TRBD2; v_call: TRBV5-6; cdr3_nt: TGTGCCAGCAGCCGCAGACTAGCGGGGGGCCGGGAGCAGTTCTTC; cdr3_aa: CASSRRLAGGREQFF
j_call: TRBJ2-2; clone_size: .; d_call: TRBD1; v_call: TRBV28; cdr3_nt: TGTGCCAGCAGTTCCGGGACAGGGTTCAACACCGGGGAGCTGTTTTTT; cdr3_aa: CASSSGTGFNTGELFF
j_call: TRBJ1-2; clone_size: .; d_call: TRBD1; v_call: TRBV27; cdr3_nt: TGTGCCAGCAGTCTACAGGGGGCCGGCTATGGCTACACCTTC; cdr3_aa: CASSLQGAGYGYTF
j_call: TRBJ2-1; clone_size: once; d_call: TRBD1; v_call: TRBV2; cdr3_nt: TGTGCCAGCAGTGACGAGGGGGCGTACAATGAGCAGTTCTTC; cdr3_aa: CASSDEGAYNEQFF
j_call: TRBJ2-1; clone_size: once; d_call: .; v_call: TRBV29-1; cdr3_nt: TGCAGCGTGGAAACCGGGTCGAATGAGCAGTTCTTC; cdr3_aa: CSVETGSNEQFF
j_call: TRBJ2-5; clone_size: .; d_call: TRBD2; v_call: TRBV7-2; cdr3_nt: TGTGCCAGCAGCTTAGCGGCGGGGCTAGCGGGGGGTGGAGAGACCCAGTACTTC; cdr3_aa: CASSLAAGLAGGGETQYF
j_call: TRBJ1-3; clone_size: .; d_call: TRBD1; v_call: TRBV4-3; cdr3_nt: TGCGCCAGCAGCCAGGGAGGGACAGGGGGCCTTTACTCTGGAAACACCATATATTTT; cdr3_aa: CASSQGGTGGLYSGNTIYF
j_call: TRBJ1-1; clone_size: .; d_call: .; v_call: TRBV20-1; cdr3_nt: TGCAGTGCTCCGAATACTGAGGCTTTCTTT; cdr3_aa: CSAPNTEAFF
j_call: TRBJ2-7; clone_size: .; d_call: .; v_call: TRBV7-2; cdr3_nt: TGTGCCAGCAGCTTAGCAGGGGGGGGGTCCTACGAGCAGTACTTC; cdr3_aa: CASSLAGGGSYEQYF
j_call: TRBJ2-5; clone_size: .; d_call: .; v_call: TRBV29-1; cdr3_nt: TGCAGCGCCAGGACCCGGCGGGATAGAGAGACCCAGTACTTC; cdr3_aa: CSARTRRDRETQYF
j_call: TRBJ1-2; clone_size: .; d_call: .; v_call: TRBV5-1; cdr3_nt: TGCGCCAGCAAGGGGGAAACGAGCTACACCTTC; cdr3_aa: CASKGETSYTF
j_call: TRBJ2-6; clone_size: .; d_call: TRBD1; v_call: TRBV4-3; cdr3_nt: TGCGCCAGCAGCCCGGGGACAGGCCGCTCTGGGGCCAACGTCCTGACTTTC; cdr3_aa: CASSPGTGRSGANVLTF
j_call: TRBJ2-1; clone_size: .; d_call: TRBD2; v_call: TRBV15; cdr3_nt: TGTGCCACCAGCGCCACTAGCGGGAGTCTTGTTGAGCAGTTCTTC; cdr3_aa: CATSATSGSLVEQFF
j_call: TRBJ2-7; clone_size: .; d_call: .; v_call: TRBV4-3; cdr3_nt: TGCGCCAGCAGCCCCGACGTGCTAGCCCATTACGAGCAGTACTTC; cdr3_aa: CASSPDVLAHYEQYF
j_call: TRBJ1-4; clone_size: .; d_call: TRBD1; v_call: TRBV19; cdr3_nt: TGTGCCAGTACTGCTCAGGACAGGCTCGGCAATGAAAAACTGTTTTTT; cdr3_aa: CASTAQDRLGNEKLFF
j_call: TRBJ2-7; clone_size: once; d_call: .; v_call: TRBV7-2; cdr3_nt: TGTGCCAGCAGCTCCTACTACGAGCAGTACTTC; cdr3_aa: CASSSYYEQYF
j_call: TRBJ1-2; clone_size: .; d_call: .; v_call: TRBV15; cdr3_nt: TGTGCCACCAGCAGCGCCCTAGGCATAGCCATGCTTAACTATGGCTACACCTTC; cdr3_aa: CATSSALGIAMLNYGYTF
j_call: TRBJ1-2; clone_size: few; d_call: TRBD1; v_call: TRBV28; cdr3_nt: TGTGCCAGCAGTTTCGGCAGGGGGCTCGGCTACACCTTC; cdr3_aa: CASSFGRGLGYTF
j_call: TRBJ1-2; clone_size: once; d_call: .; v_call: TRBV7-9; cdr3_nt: TGTGCCAGCAGCTCAACCAGGGATGGAGGCTACACCTTC; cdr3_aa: CASSSTRDGGYTF
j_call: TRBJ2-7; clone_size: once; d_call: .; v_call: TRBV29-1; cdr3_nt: TGCAGCGTATCTAGATCATACGAGCAGTACTTC; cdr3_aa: CSVSRSYEQYF
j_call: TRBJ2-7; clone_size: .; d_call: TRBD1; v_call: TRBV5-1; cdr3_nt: TGCGCCAGCAGCTTGGGACAGGGGCCCGCCGAGCAGTACTTC; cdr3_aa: CASSLGQGPAEQYF
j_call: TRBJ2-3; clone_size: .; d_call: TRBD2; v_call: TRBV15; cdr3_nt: TGTGCCACCAGCCCCGAACGCGGGAGCCGTATAGATACGCAGTATTTT; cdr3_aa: CATSPERGSRIDTQYF
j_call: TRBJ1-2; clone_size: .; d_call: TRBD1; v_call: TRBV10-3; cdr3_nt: TGTGCCATCAGTGATCTACAGGGGTCCTATGGCTACACCTTC; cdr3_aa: CAISDLQGSYGYTF
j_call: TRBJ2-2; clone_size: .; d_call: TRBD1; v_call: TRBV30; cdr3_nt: TGTGCCTTAGGGGGCCTGGGCACCGGGGAGCTGTTTTTT; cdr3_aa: CALGGLGTGELFF
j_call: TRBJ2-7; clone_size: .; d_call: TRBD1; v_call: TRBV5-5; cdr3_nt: TGTGCCAGCAGCCGACAGGGTGCCTACGAGCAGTACTTC; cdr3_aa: CASSRQGAYEQYF
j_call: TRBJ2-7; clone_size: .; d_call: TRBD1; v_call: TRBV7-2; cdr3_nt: TGTGCCAGCAGCCGGGACAGGGTAGGTAACGAGCAGTACTTC; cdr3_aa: CASSRDRVGNEQYF
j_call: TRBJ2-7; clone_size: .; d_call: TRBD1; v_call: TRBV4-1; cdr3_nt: TGCGCCAGCAGTCCACGAGGGGGCATCGCCTACGAGCAGTACTTC; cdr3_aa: CASSPRGGIAYEQYF
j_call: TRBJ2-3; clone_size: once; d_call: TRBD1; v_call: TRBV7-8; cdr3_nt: TGTGCCAGCAGCTACCGGGACAGGGAAACAGATACGCAGTATTTT; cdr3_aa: CASSYRDRETDTQYF
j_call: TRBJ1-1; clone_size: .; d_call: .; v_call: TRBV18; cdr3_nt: TGTGCCAGCTCACTGGCAGGGGCGAACACTGAAGCTTTCTTT; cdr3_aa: CASSLAGANTEAFF